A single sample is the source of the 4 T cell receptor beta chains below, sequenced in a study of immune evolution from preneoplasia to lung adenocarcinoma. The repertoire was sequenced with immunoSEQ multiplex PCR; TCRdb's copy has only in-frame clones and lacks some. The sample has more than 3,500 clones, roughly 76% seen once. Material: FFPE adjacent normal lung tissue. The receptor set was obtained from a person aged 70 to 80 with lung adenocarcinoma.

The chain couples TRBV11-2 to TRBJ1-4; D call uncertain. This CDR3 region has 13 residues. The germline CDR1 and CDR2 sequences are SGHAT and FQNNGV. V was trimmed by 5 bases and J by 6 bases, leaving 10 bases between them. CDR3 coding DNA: TGTGCCAGCAGCCAAATCGGGTATGAAAAACTGTTTTTT. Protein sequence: CASSQIGYEKLFF.

Here the CDR3 reads CASSPILGELFF. The DNA for the CDR3 is TGTGCCAGCAGCCCCATCCTGGGGGAGCTGTTTTTT. The chain has TRBV9 and TRBJ2-2; no clear D gene. Trimming cost V 4 bases and J 8 bases, with 9 bases left between them. This CDR3 comprises 12 residues. The germline CDR1 and CDR2 sequences are SGDLS and YYNGEE.

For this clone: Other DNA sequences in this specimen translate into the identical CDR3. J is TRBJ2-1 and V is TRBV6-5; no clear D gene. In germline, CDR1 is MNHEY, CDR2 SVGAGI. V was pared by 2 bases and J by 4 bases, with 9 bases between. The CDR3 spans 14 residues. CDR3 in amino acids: CASSYTRIYNEQFF. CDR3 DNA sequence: TGTGCCAGCAGTTACACCAGGATATACAATGAGCAGTTCTTC.

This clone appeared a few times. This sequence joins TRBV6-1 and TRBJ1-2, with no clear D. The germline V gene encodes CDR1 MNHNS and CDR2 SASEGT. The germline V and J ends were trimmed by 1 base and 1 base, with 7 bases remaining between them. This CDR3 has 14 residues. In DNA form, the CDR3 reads TGTGCCAGCAGTGAAGAAGGGAGTAACTATGGCTACACCTTC. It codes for CASSEEGSNYGYTF.